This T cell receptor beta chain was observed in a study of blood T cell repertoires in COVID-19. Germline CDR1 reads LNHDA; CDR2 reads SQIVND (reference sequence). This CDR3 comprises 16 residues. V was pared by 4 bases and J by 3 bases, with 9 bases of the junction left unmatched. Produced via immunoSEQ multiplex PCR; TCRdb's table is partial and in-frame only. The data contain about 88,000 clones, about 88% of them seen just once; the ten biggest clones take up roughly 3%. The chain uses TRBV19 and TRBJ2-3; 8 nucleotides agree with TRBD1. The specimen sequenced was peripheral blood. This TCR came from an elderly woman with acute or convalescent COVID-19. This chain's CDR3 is CASSTSTGEGTDTQYF. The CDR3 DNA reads TGTGCCAGTAGTACGTCGACAGGGGAAGGGACAGATACGCAGTATTTT.